Listed below are T cell receptor beta chains from one sample, sequenced in a study of blood T cell repertoires in COVID-19. TCRdb's table, derived via immunoSEQ multiplex PCR, lists solely in-frame clones and lacks some. The table has almost 200,000 clones, about four fifths seen once. The source material was peripheral blood. Receptors originate from a woman aged 40 to 55 with COVID-19, enrolled during active disease. CDR3s include the opening cysteine and the closing phenylalanine or tryptophan. D genes are given only for firm matches. A clone size is listed for some rows: how often the clone was seen (once, few, many), or a class if it is expanded.

d_call,clone_size,j_call,v_call,cdr3_aa,cdr3_nt
TRBD2,NA,TRBJ2-2,TRBV6-5,CASSYSGTNTGELFF,TGTGCCAGCAGTTATAGCGGGACGAACACCGGGGAGCTGTTTTTT
NA,few,TRBJ1-4,TRBV6-5,CASSYSGAPGEKLFF,TGTGCCAGCAGTTACTCCGGCGCCCCGGGGGAAAAACTGTTTTTT
NA,once,TRBJ1-5,TRBV7-9,CASSFEGGGHQPQHF,TGTGCCAGCAGCTTTGAGGGAGGGGGTCATCAGCCCCAGCATTTT
TRBD1,NA,TRBJ1-1,TRBV18,CASSPWDRRDTEAFF,TGTGCCAGCTCACCATGGGACAGGAGGGACACTGAAGCTTTCTTT
NA,NA,TRBJ1-1,TRBV18,CASSPRQQEAFF,TGTGCCAGCTCACCCCGACAGCAGGAAGCTTTCTTT
TRBD2,NA,TRBJ2-7,TRBV19,CASGTSGGKKYF,TGTGCCAGTGGGACTAGCGGGGGTAAGAAGTACTTC
TRBD1,NA,TRBJ1-2,TRBV4-3,CASSQVGQAGTGGITF,TGCGCCAGCAGCCAAGTGGGCCAGGCCGGGACAGGGGGTATCACCTTC
TRBD2,NA,TRBJ2-3,TRBV4-2,CASSQDKLAGAGDTQYF,TGTGCCAGCAGCCAAGATAAGCTAGCGGGGGCGGGAGATACGCAGTATTTT
TRBD2,NA,TRBJ2-2,TRBV7-3,CASSPPNSGSSGELFF,TGTGCCAGCAGCCCACCTAATAGCGGGAGTAGCGGGGAGCTGTTTTTT
TRBD2,NA,TRBJ2-1,TRBV7-9,CASNDLAGGPNEQFF,TGTGCCAGCAACGATTTAGCGGGGGGGCCAAATGAGCAGTTCTTC
TRBD1,NA,TRBJ1-2,TRBV19,CASSPGTGSTDYGYTF,TGTGCCAGTAGTCCAGGGACAGGGTCGACGGACTATGGCTACACCTTC
NA,NA,TRBJ2-3,TRBV19,CASSPRGALTDTQYF,TGTGCCAGTAGTCCTCGGGGGGCCTTGACAGATACGCAGTATTTT
NA,NA,TRBJ2-7,TRBV7-9,CASSPVALYEQYF,TGTGCCAGCAGCCCTGTAGCCCTATACGAGCAGTACTTC
NA,NA,TRBJ2-4,TRBV6-5,CASISSPGAKNIQYF,TGTGCCAGCATATCGTCCCCAGGGGCCAAAAACATTCAGTACTTC
TRBD2,NA,TRBJ2-4,TRBV7-2,CASSLAGVLVGSKNIQYF,TGTGCCAGCAGCCTCGCGGGGGTTCTGGTCGGGAGCAAAAACATTCAGTACTTC
NA,NA,TRBJ1-3,TRBV19,CASSGLGGNTIYF,TGTGCCAGCTCCGGGTTGGGTGGAAACACCATATATTTT
TRBD1,few,TRBJ2-7,TRBV29-1,CSVDGTGNNEQYF,TGCAGCGTTGACGGGACAGGGAATAACGAGCAGTACTTC
TRBD2,NA,TRBJ2-1,TRBV3-1/TRBV3-2,CASSQRTSGSSEQFF,TGTGCCAGCAGCCAGAGGACTAGCGGGAGTAGTGAGCAGTTCTTC
TRBD1,NA,TRBJ2-7,TRBV19,CASSSEDRYYEQYF,TGTGCCAGTAGTTCCGAGGACAGGTACTACGAGCAGTACTTC
TRBD1,NA,TRBJ2-1,TRBV10-2,CASIQGQGRPHEQFF,TGCGCCAGCATTCAGGGACAGGGGCGACCTCATGAGCAGTTCTTC
TRBD2,NA,TRBJ2-3,TRBV19,CASSTKTSGGRDTQYF,TGTGCCAGTAGTACCAAGACTAGCGGGGGTCGAGATACGCAGTATTTT
NA,NA,TRBJ2-5,TRBV4-1,CASSQEATSKETQYF,TGCGCCAGCAGCCAAGAGGCGACTAGTAAAGAGACCCAGTACTTC
NA,NA,TRBJ2-2,TRBV30,CAWSVQVGELFF,TGTGCCTGGAGTGTACAGGTCGGGGAGCTGTTTTTT
NA,NA,TRBJ2-2,TRBV28,CASSLLSQGKTGELFF,TGTGCCAGCAGTTTATTAAGCCAGGGGAAGACCGGGGAGCTGTTTTTT
TRBD1,NA,TRBJ2-4,TRBV7-2,CASSSRQGAKNIQYF,TGTGCCAGCAGCTCACGACAGGGAGCCAAAAACATTCAGTACTTC
NA,NA,TRBJ2-7,TRBV20-1,CSASREQYF,TGCAGTGCTAGTCGCGAGCAGTACTTC
TRBD1,NA,TRBJ1-5,TRBV5-1,CASSLQGRDQPQHF,TGCGCCAGCAGCTTACAGGGGCGCGATCAGCCCCAGCATTTT
NA,NA,TRBJ1-3,TRBV4-3,CASSQDKGSSGNTIYF,TGCGCCAGCAGCCAAGATAAGGGGTCCTCTGGAAACACCATATATTTT
TRBD1,NA,TRBJ1-2,TRBV9,CASTSGGQGFYGYTF,TGTGCCAGCACCTCTGGGGGACAGGGGTTCTATGGCTACACCTTC
TRBD2,once,TRBJ2-3,TRBV6-2/TRBV6-3,CASSLVPSGGPGDTQYF,TGTGCCAGCAGTCTCGTCCCGAGCGGGGGGCCGGGAGATACGCAGTATTTT
TRBD1,NA,TRBJ2-7,TRBV5-4,CASSVRTGSSYEQYF,TGTGCCAGCAGCGTCCGGACAGGGAGCTCCTACGAGCAGTACTTC
TRBD2,few,TRBJ2-5,TRBV29-1,CSVRTSGSQETQYF,TGCAGCGTTAGGACTAGCGGGAGTCAAGAGACCCAGTACTTC
NA,NA,TRBJ2-7,TRBV9,CASSQQYRDYEQYF,TGTGCCAGCAGCCAACAATACAGGGACTACGAGCAGTACTTC
TRBD1,NA,TRBJ2-7,TRBV11-2,CASSPGGQGPYEQYF,TGTGCCAGCAGCCCGGGGGGACAGGGGCCCTACGAGCAGTACTTC
NA,NA,TRBJ1-5,TRBV6-5,CASSYSSGQPQHF,TGTGCCAGCAGTTATTCCAGCGGTCAGCCCCAGCATTTT
NA,NA,TRBJ2-3,TRBV7-9,CASSLGTIGTQYF,TGTGCCAGCAGCTTAGGTACTATCGGTACGCAGTATTTT
NA,NA,TRBJ2-4,TRBV7-2,CASKQGLMENIQYF,TGTGCCAGCAAGCAGGGGTTGATGGAAAACATTCAGTACTTC
NA,NA,TRBJ1-1,TRBV5-1,CASSSAGGDTEAFF,TGCGCCAGCAGCTCGGCGGGGGGAGACACTGAAGCTTTCTTT